Each of the 13 T cell receptor beta chains below was sequenced from the same sample in a study of neurological immune-mediated disorders. TCRdb reprocessed the 5' RACE reads via MiXCR and lists one record per CDR3 protein. The data hold approximately 47,000 distinct CDR3 sequences, with 10% to 15% observed a single time. Documented time point: longitudinal time-point 3. Sequenced: PBMCs. The receptors come from a male donor with HTLV-1-associated myelopathy (HAM/TSP).

This clonotype was counted many times. The chain combines TRBV20-1 with TRBJ2-3, with 10 bases aligning to TRBD1. The V gene's germline CDR1 is DFQATT and CDR2 SNEGSKA (reference sequence). The J segment lost 6 bases and the V segment lost 6 bases, leaving 12 bases of the junction unmatched. The CDR3 is made up of 15 amino acids. The DNA for the CDR3 is TGCAGTGCCAGACCGGGACAGGGGATCGGGGATACGCAGTATTTT. It codes for CSARPGQGIGDTQYF.

The sample holds many counts of this clonotype. The chain has TRBV20-1 and TRBJ1-6; D remains ambiguous. Deletions cut 3 bases from V and 4 bases from J, with 7 bases between. Germline-derived CDR1 and CDR2 are DFQATT and SNEGSKA (reference sequence). The CDR3 is made up of 13 amino acids. The CDR3 DNA reads TGCAGTGCTAGTCCCCCTTATAATTCACCCCTCCACTTT. As protein: CSASPPYNSPLHF.

This clonotype has only a few counts. The V call is TRBV5-6, the J call TRBJ2-3; 9 bases match TRBD1. The CDR3 length is 16 residues. Germline trimming cut 4 bases from V and 4 bases from J; bases unmatched to any gene: 10. Germline CDR1 is SGHDT and CDR2 is YYEEEE. The CDR3 loop is CASSTLDRGKADTQYF. The CDR3 bases are TGTGCCAGCAGCACTCTCGACAGGGGGAAGGCAGATACGCAGTATTTT.

V gene TRBV5-5 combines with J gene TRBJ1-2; TRBD1 is a possible D gene (6 bases). V was trimmed by 0 bases and J by 8 bases, leaving 11 bases between them. The CDR3 loop spans 13 amino acids. CDR1 is SGHKS and CDR2 is YYEKEE in the germline V gene (reference sequence). CDR3 sequence: CASSLGTAEGYTF. CDR3 DNA sequence: TGTGCCAGCAGCTTGGGGACAGCAGAGGGCTACACCTTC.

This clonotype came up many times. V is TRBV5-6 and J is TRBJ1-1; D might be TRBD1 (5 bases). This CDR3 contains 17 residues. Germline-derived CDR1 and CDR2 are SGHDT and YYEEEE. Trimming shortened V by 3 bases and J by 2 bases, and 20 bases separated the two germline ends. The DNA for the CDR3 is TGTGCCAGCAGCTCCACCCTAGGAGACAGTTCAAACACTGAAGCTTTCTTT. Translation gives CASSSTLGDSSNTEAFF.

This clonotype was recorded at least ten times. V is TRBV7-8 and J is TRBJ2-3; 10 bases are shared with TRBD2. Per germline, CDR1 SGHVS and CDR2 FQNEAQ. CDR3 length equals 17 residues. Trimming cost V 3 bases and J 4 bases; bases outside gene matches: 10. The CDR3 bases are TGTGCCAGCAGCTTTACTCTCCAGCGGGGGGGGTCAGATACGCAGTATTTT. It yields the protein CASSFTLQRGGSDTQYF.

This clonotype was seen repeatedly, ten times or more. The chain joins TRBV7-2 to TRBJ2-1; D is perhaps TRBD2 (6 bases). This CDR3 comprises 15 residues. V was clipped by 5 bases and J by 3 bases, with 14 bases between them. Germline V gives CDR1 SGHTA, CDR2 FQGNSA. For the CDR3, the DNA is TGTGCCAGCAGCCCCCGGCGGGGAGTCTACAATGAGCAGTTCTTC. Amino acid sequence: CASSPRRGVYNEQFF.

Turning to this clonotype: This may be a read error, as it is one base from a much larger clone. The chain is built from TRBV7-9 and TRBJ2-2; D tentatively reads TRBD1 or TRBD2 (6 bases each). The CDR3 is 14 amino acids. The V gene's germline CDR1 is SEHNR and CDR2 FQNEAQ (reference sequence). V was clipped by 8 bases and J by 10 bases, with 20 bases between them. The CDR3 DNA reads as TGTGCCAGCCTACGCGAGGGGGGCCCCGTGGAGCTGTTTTTT. It specifies CASLREGGPVELFF.

The chain recombines TRBV20-1 with TRBJ2-7, with D possibly matching TRBD1 (5 bases). This CDR3 comprises 13 residues. Germline V CDR1 and CDR2: DFQATT, SNEGSKA (reference sequence). With 6 bases removed from V and 1 base from J, the gap between germline ends came to 13 bases. The DNA of the CDR3 is TGCAGTGCGCAAACTGGGGCTTCCTACGAGCAGTACTTC. This codes for CSAQTGASYEQYF.

The chain joins TRBV20-1 to TRBJ2-7; 12 positions agree with TRBD2. The CDR3 consists of 13 residues. The J segment lost 9 bases and the V segment lost 5 bases, leaving 8 bases of the junction unmatched. Germline loops: CDR1 DFQATT, CDR2 SNEGSKA (reference sequence). CDR3 bases: TGCAGTGCTGTCGGACTAGCGGGAACCCGGCAGTACTTC. Protein sequence: CSAVGLAGTRQYF.

Note on this clonotype: This may be a read error: a much more frequent sequence differs by one nucleotide. The chain uses TRBV5-1 and TRBJ2-1; weak D call: TRBD2 (6 bases). Germline V CDR1 and CDR2: SGHRS, YFSETQ. V dropped 4 bases and J dropped 0 bases, with 11 bases sitting between them. The CDR3 has 15 residues. The chain's CDR3 is CASSGPGVSYNEQFF. The CDR3 nucleotides are TGCGCCAGCAGCGGTCCGGGGGTCTCCTACAATGAGCAGTTCTTC.

This clonotype was counted many times. The chain is built from TRBV6-5 and TRBJ2-7, with 7 bases aligning to TRBD1. J was trimmed by 9 bases and V by 7 bases; bases with no gene match: 6. There are 11 residues in the CDR3. Germline CDR1 MNHEY, CDR2 SVGAGI. CDR3 in DNA: TGTGCCAGCACCGACAGGGTGGGGCAGTACTTC. It specifies CASTDRVGQYF.

Many counts were recorded for this clonotype. The rearrangement joins TRBV28 to TRBJ1-2; 10 nucleotides agree with TRBD1. The germline V gene has CDR1 MDHEN and CDR2 SYDVKM. The CDR3 has 13 residues. V shed 6 bases, J shed 6 bases, and the junction held 4 bases outside the gene matches. The DNA of the CDR3 is TGTGCCAGCAGGGACAGGGGGTCAGATGGCTACACCTTC. Its translation: CASRDRGSDGYTF.